These T cell receptor beta chains were read from a single sample in a study of shared clonotypes between healthy human individuals. This table comes from immunoSEQ multiplex PCR, and its TCRdb copy is limited to in-frame clones, with some not included. The sample includes 600,000 to 750,000 clones, 55% to 75% of them seen just once. Material: memory CD4+ T cells sorted from blood. The source of these receptors is a woman in her 30s in good health. The CDR3 runs from the conserved cysteine through the conserved F or W. D genes are given only for firm matches. Size values are once, few and many counts, or a class for expanded clones, and some rows have none.

j_gene: TRBJ2-1; d_gene: TRBD1; v_gene: TRBV27; len: 14; abundance: .; CDR3aa: CASSSTTGDNEQFF; CDR3nt: TGTGCCAGCAGTTCCACGACAGGGGACAATGAGCAGTTCTTC
j_gene: TRBJ2-7; d_gene: .; v_gene: TRBV20-1; len: 11; abundance: .; CDR3aa: CSASVGGGQYF; CDR3nt: TGCAGTGCCTCCGTCGGTGGCGGGCAGTACTTC
j_gene: TRBJ2-3; d_gene: TRBD1; v_gene: TRBV6-4; len: 15; abundance: few; CDR3aa: CASSRQGAGTDTQYF; CDR3nt: TGTGCCAGCAGCAGACAGGGGGCAGGCACAGATACGCAGTATTTT
j_gene: TRBJ1-4; d_gene: TRBD1; v_gene: TRBV4-2; len: 15; abundance: .; CDR3aa: CASSRETGVNEKLFF; CDR3nt: TGTGCCAGCAGCCGAGAGACAGGGGTTAACGAAAAACTGTTTTTT
j_gene: TRBJ2-1; d_gene: TRBD2; v_gene: TRBV5-4; len: 14; abundance: .; CDR3aa: CASSLWTSNNEQFF; CDR3nt: TGTGCCAGCAGCTTGTGGACTAGCAACAATGAGCAGTTCTTC
j_gene: TRBJ2-6; d_gene: .; v_gene: TRBV15; len: 14; abundance: .; CDR3aa: CASGRGHGANVLTF; CDR3nt: TGTGCCTCGGGGAGGGGGCATGGGGCCAACGTCCTGACTTTC
j_gene: TRBJ2-1; d_gene: TRBD2; v_gene: TRBV28; len: 16; abundance: once; CDR3aa: CASSLYTSGRKYEQFF; CDR3nt: TGCGCCAGCAGTTTATACACTAGCGGGAGGAAGTATGAGCAGTTCTTC
j_gene: TRBJ1-5; d_gene: .; v_gene: TRBV19; len: 15; abundance: .; CDR3aa: CASSIGQLHNQPQHF; CDR3nt: TGTGCCAGTAGTATCGGACAGCTTCACAATCAGCCCCAGCATTTT
j_gene: TRBJ2-6; d_gene: TRBD1; v_gene: TRBV9; len: 21; abundance: .; CDR3aa: CASSAQPSGTGEFSGANVLTF; CDR3nt: TGTGCCAGCAGCGCACAACCGTCCGGGACAGGTGAATTTTCTGGGGCCAACGTCCTGACTTTC
j_gene: TRBJ2-2; d_gene: .; v_gene: TRBV28; len: 15; abundance: .; CDR3aa: CASSLFLLTAGELFF; CDR3nt: TGTGCCAGCAGTTTATTTCTATTGACCGCCGGGGAGCTGTTTTTT
j_gene: TRBJ2-3; d_gene: TRBD1; v_gene: TRBV6-6; len: 14; abundance: .; CDR3aa: CASVGQGATDTQYF; CDR3nt: TGTGCCAGCGTGGGGCAGGGGGCCACAGATACGCAGTATTTT
j_gene: TRBJ2-1; d_gene: .; v_gene: TRBV5-1; len: 15; abundance: .; CDR3aa: CASSLVGTGDNEQFF; CDR3nt: TGCGCCAGCAGCTTGGTAGGGACTGGAGACAATGAGCAGTTCTTC
j_gene: TRBJ2-3; d_gene: .; v_gene: TRBV9; len: 16; abundance: once; CDR3aa: CASSVGGRDSTDTQYF; CDR3nt: TGTGCCAGCAGCGTAGGGGGGCGTGACAGCACAGATACGCAGTATTTT
j_gene: TRBJ2-3; d_gene: TRBD2; v_gene: TRBV27; len: 17; abundance: .; CDR3aa: CASSILLAGGPTDTQYF; CDR3nt: TGTGCCAGCAGTATCCTCCTAGCGGGAGGGCCAACAGATACGCAGTATTTT
j_gene: TRBJ2-7; d_gene: .; v_gene: TRBV5-1; len: 15; abundance: .; CDR3aa: CASSRLPGSGGEQYF; CDR3nt: TGCGCCAGCAGCCGCTTGCCGGGGTCCGGTGGTGAGCAGTACTTC
j_gene: TRBJ2-4; d_gene: TRBD1; v_gene: TRBV14; len: 15; abundance: few; CDR3aa: CASSPTGAGKNIQYF; CDR3nt: TGTGCCAGCAGCCCGACAGGGGCTGGCAAAAACATTCAGTACTTC
j_gene: TRBJ2-1; d_gene: .; v_gene: TRBV7-3; len: 15; abundance: .; CDR3aa: CASSLYADSYNEQFF; CDR3nt: TGTGCCAGCAGCTTATACGCGGATTCCTACAATGAGCAGTTCTTC
j_gene: TRBJ2-1; d_gene: TRBD2; v_gene: TRBV7-2; len: 17; abundance: .; CDR3aa: CASSSVSGRASYNEQFF; CDR3nt: TGTGCCAGCAGCTCAGTTAGCGGGAGGGCCTCCTACAATGAGCAGTTCTTC
j_gene: TRBJ2-3; d_gene: TRBD2; v_gene: TRBV6-5; len: 14; abundance: .; CDR3aa: CASWTSGRTDTQYF; CDR3nt: TGTGCCAGCTGGACTAGCGGGAGGACAGATACGCAGTATTTT
j_gene: TRBJ2-6; d_gene: .; v_gene: TRBV5-4; len: 16; abundance: .; CDR3aa: CASRWDWSSGANVLTF; CDR3nt: TGTGCCAGCAGATGGGACTGGAGTTCTGGGGCCAACGTCCTGACTTTC
j_gene: TRBJ2-5; d_gene: TRBD2; v_gene: TRBV2; len: 14; abundance: .; CDR3aa: CASSSQRGTTEQYF; CDR3nt: TGTGCCAGCAGTAGTCAGCGGGGGACTACGGAGCAGTACTTC
j_gene: TRBJ2-3; d_gene: .; v_gene: TRBV4-2; len: 14; abundance: .; CDR3aa: CASSQGQSTDTQYF; CDR3nt: TGTGCCAGCAGCCAAGGCCAGAGCACAGATACGCAGTATTTT
j_gene: TRBJ1-1; d_gene: .; v_gene: TRBV5-4; len: 11; abundance: .; CDR3aa: CASSTYTEAFF; CDR3nt: TGTGCCAGCAGTACCTACACTGAAGCTTTCTTT
j_gene: TRBJ2-7; d_gene: .; v_gene: TRBV5-1; len: 12; abundance: .; CDR3aa: CASSSPAYEQYF; CDR3nt: TGCGCCAGCAGCTCTCCAGCCTACGAGCAGTACTTC
j_gene: TRBJ2-3; d_gene: .; v_gene: TRBV30; len: 14; abundance: once; CDR3aa: CAWSVLDYTDTQYF; CDR3nt: TGTGCCTGGAGTGTACTCGACTACACAGATACGCAGTATTTT
j_gene: TRBJ1-3; d_gene: .; v_gene: TRBV29-1; len: 13; abundance: .; CDR3aa: CSVLRALDDTIYF; CDR3nt: TGCAGCGTTCTCAGGGCTTTAGACGACACCATATATTTT
j_gene: TRBJ2-7; d_gene: .; v_gene: TRBV18; len: 15; abundance: .; CDR3aa: CASSPRPDLGLEQYF; CDR3nt: TGTGCCAGCTCACCCCGCCCGGACTTGGGGCTCGAGCAGTACTTC
j_gene: TRBJ2-1; d_gene: .; v_gene: TRBV7-2; len: 13; abundance: .; CDR3aa: CASSLAKGNEQFF; CDR3nt: TGTGCCAGCAGCCTAGCGAAGGGAAATGAGCAGTTCTTC
j_gene: TRBJ2-5; d_gene: .; v_gene: TRBV9; len: 15; abundance: .; CDR3aa: CASSVAAKRGETQYF; CDR3nt: TGTGCCAGCAGCGTAGCTGCGAAACGGGGCGAGACCCAGTACTTC
j_gene: TRBJ2-1; d_gene: .; v_gene: TRBV5-6; len: 15; abundance: .; CDR3aa: CASSWWGPLYNEQFF; CDR3nt: TGTGCCAGCAGCTGGTGGGGACCGCTCTACAATGAGCAGTTCTTC
j_gene: TRBJ2-7; d_gene: .; v_gene: TRBV10-3; len: 12; abundance: .; CDR3aa: CAIQGGAYEQYF; CDR3nt: TGTGCCATCCAAGGGGGGGCCTACGAGCAGTACTTC
j_gene: TRBJ2-2; d_gene: .; v_gene: TRBV7-8; len: 15; abundance: .; CDR3aa: CASSLRRDNTGELFF; CDR3nt: TGTGCCAGCAGCTTACGGCGGGACAACACCGGGGAGCTGTTTTTT
j_gene: TRBJ2-7; d_gene: .; v_gene: TRBV28; len: 13; abundance: .; CDR3aa: CASGLGFSYEQYF; CDR3nt: TGTGCCAGCGGTCTTGGATTTTCCTACGAGCAGTACTTC
j_gene: TRBJ1-3; d_gene: .; v_gene: TRBV4-1; len: 16; abundance: few; CDR3aa: CASSQGGLNSGNTIYF; CDR3nt: TGCGCCAGCAGCCAAGGAGGGCTTAACTCTGGAAACACCATATATTTT
j_gene: TRBJ1-5; d_gene: TRBD1; v_gene: TRBV10-2; len: 15; abundance: .; CDR3aa: CASSEMTGGTGAQHF; CDR3nt: TGCGCCAGCAGTGAGATGACAGGGGGCACTGGAGCCCAGCATTTT
j_gene: TRBJ2-1; d_gene: .; v_gene: TRBV5-4; len: 17; abundance: .; CDR3aa: CASSSAKGTWSYNEQFF; CDR3nt: TGTGCCAGCAGCTCTGCTAAGGGAACTTGGTCCTACAATGAGCAGTTCTTC
j_gene: TRBJ1-1; d_gene: .; v_gene: TRBV28; len: 12; abundance: .; CDR3aa: CATDGWNTEAFF; CDR3nt: TGTGCCACCGACGGGTGGAACACTGAAGCTTTCTTT
j_gene: TRBJ2-4; d_gene: TRBD1; v_gene: TRBV5-1; len: 17; abundance: many; CDR3aa: CASSYLTGEGAKNIQYF; CDR3nt: TGCGCCAGCAGCTACCTTACAGGGGAAGGTGCCAAAAACATTCAGTACTTC
j_gene: TRBJ2-5; d_gene: .; v_gene: TRBV19; len: 14; abundance: .; CDR3aa: CASSIGGSQETQYF; CDR3nt: TGTGCCAGTAGTATAGGAGGCAGTCAAGAGACCCAGTACTTC
j_gene: TRBJ1-2; d_gene: TRBD1; v_gene: TRBV6-1; len: 17; abundance: few; CDR3aa: CASSEPGQVGFGYGYTF; CDR3nt: TGTGCCAGCAGTGAACCAGGACAGGTTGGATTTGGTTATGGCTACACCTTC
j_gene: TRBJ2-1; d_gene: .; v_gene: TRBV6-5; len: 13; abundance: .; CDR3aa: CASKPSHLGEQFF; CDR3nt: TGTGCCAGCAAACCTAGCCACCTCGGTGAGCAGTTCTTC
j_gene: TRBJ2-5; d_gene: TRBD2; v_gene: TRBV5-4; len: 15; abundance: .; CDR3aa: CASSPEDSGGETQYF; CDR3nt: TGTGCCAGCAGCCCGGAGGATAGCGGGGGGGAGACCCAGTACTTC
j_gene: TRBJ2-7; d_gene: TRBD2; v_gene: TRBV6-1; len: 14; abundance: .; CDR3aa: CASKGLAPTYEQYF; CDR3nt: TGTGCCAGCAAGGGACTAGCGCCGACCTACGAGCAGTACTTC
j_gene: TRBJ2-2; d_gene: .; v_gene: TRBV27; len: 14; abundance: .; CDR3aa: CASSFRRVTGELFF; CDR3nt: TGTGCCAGCAGTTTTAGGAGGGTTACCGGGGAGCTGTTTTTT
j_gene: TRBJ2-3; d_gene: .; v_gene: TRBV5-4; len: 16; abundance: .; CDR3aa: CASSLVVDRSTDTQYF; CDR3nt: TGTGCCAGCAGCTTGGTTGTCGACAGGAGCACAGATACGCAGTATTTT
j_gene: TRBJ1-5; d_gene: TRBD1; v_gene: TRBV27; len: 15; abundance: .; CDR3aa: CASRSAEGAGQPQHF; CDR3nt: TGTGCCAGCAGATCCGCCGAGGGGGCAGGTCAGCCCCAGCATTTT
j_gene: TRBJ1-4; d_gene: .; v_gene: TRBV7-9; len: 15; abundance: .; CDR3aa: CASSLVGQADEKLFF; CDR3nt: TGTGCCAGCAGCTTAGTAGGCCAGGCGGATGAAAAACTGTTTTTT
j_gene: TRBJ2-1; d_gene: .; v_gene: TRBV11-2; len: 16; abundance: .; CDR3aa: CASRPGTESFYNEQFF; CDR3nt: TGTGCCAGCAGACCCGGGACGGAGAGTTTCTACAATGAGCAGTTCTTC
j_gene: TRBJ2-7; d_gene: .; v_gene: TRBV18; len: 15; abundance: .; CDR3aa: CASSPSQGRSYEQYF; CDR3nt: TGTGCCAGCTCACCATCCCAGGGACGCTCCTACGAGCAGTACTTC
j_gene: TRBJ2-1; d_gene: TRBD2; v_gene: TRBV7-2; len: 15; abundance: few; CDR3aa: CASSRSWTSDNEQFF; CDR3nt: TGTGCCAGCAGTCGGAGTTGGACTAGCGACAATGAGCAGTTCTTC
j_gene: TRBJ1-1; d_gene: .; v_gene: TRBV28; len: 12; abundance: .; CDR3aa: CASSRPPFEAFF; CDR3nt: TGTGCCAGCAGTCGACCTCCCTTCGAAGCTTTCTTT
j_gene: TRBJ1-1; d_gene: TRBD1; v_gene: TRBV5-1; len: 13; abundance: .; CDR3aa: CASSEGQDTEAFF; CDR3nt: TGCGCCAGCAGCGAAGGACAGGACACTGAAGCTTTCTTT
j_gene: TRBJ2-2; d_gene: .; v_gene: TRBV9; len: 18; abundance: .; CDR3aa: CASSVGGGGLADTGELFF; CDR3nt: TGTGCCAGCAGCGTAGGAGGGGGTGGCCTAGCGGACACCGGGGAGCTGTTTTTT
j_gene: TRBJ1-4; d_gene: TRBD1; v_gene: TRBV13; len: 17; abundance: few; CDR3aa: CASSLAQGALGNEKLFF; CDR3nt: TGTGCCAGCAGCTTAGCCCAGGGGGCTTTGGGTAATGAAAAACTGTTTTTT
j_gene: TRBJ1-2; d_gene: .; v_gene: TRBV7-9; len: 14; abundance: few; CDR3aa: CASSLADTFYGYTF; CDR3nt: TGTGCCAGCAGCTTGGCGGACACGTTCTATGGCTACACCTTC
j_gene: TRBJ2-2; d_gene: TRBD1; v_gene: TRBV11-2; len: 16; abundance: .; CDR3aa: CASSKLQGARAGELFF; CDR3nt: TGTGCCAGCAGCAAACTTCAGGGGGCAAGGGCCGGGGAGCTGTTTTTT
j_gene: TRBJ2-7; d_gene: TRBD1; v_gene: TRBV9; len: 16; abundance: .; CDR3aa: CASSRTGSLELYEQYF; CDR3nt: TGTGCCAGCAGCCGGACAGGTTCGCTAGAACTTTACGAGCAGTACTTC
j_gene: TRBJ1-2; d_gene: .; v_gene: TRBV19; len: 14; abundance: many; CDR3aa: CASSWVSKQYGYTF; CDR3nt: TGTGCCAGTAGTTGGGTCTCCAAACAGTATGGCTACACCTTC
j_gene: TRBJ2-7; d_gene: TRBD1; v_gene: TRBV6-1; len: 16; abundance: many; CDR3aa: CASSGPGTGKETEQYF; CDR3nt: TGTGCCAGCAGTGGTCCAGGGACAGGGAAAGAGACCGAGCAGTACTTC
j_gene: TRBJ2-1; d_gene: .; v_gene: TRBV9; len: 15; abundance: .; CDR3aa: CASSVGGSGYNEQFF; CDR3nt: TGTGCCAGCAGCGTAGGTGGGAGCGGCTACAATGAGCAGTTCTTC